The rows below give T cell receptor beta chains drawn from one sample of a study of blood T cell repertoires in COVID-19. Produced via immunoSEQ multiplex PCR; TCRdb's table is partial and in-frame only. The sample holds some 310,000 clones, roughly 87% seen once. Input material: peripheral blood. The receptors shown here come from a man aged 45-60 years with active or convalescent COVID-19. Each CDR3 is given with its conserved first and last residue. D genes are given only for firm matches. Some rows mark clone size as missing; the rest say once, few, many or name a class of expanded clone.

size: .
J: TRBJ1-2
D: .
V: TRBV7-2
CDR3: CASSLIQGPRGYTF
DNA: TGTGCCAGCAGCTTAATTCAGGGCCCCCGCGGCTACACCTTC

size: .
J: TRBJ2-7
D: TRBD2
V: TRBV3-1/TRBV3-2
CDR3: CASSQESGSFYEQYF
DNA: TGTGCCAGCAGCCAAGAAAGCGGGAGCTTTTACGAGCAGTACTTC

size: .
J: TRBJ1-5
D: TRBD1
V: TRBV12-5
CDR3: CASGFRQGWAYSNQPQHF
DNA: TGTGCTAGTGGTTTCAGACAGGGTTGGGCCTATAGCAATCAGCCCCAGCATTTT

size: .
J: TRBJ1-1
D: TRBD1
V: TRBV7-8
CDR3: CASGQGIEAFF
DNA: TGTGCCAGCGGACAGGGTATTGAAGCTTTCTTT

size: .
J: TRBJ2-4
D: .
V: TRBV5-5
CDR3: CASSLDPGLRNIQYF
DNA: TGTGCCAGCAGCTTGGATCCAGGGTTGAGAAACATTCAGTACTTC

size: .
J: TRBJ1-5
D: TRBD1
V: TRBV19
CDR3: CASSLDREFYQPQHF
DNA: TGTGCCAGTAGTCTGGACAGGGAGTTTTATCAGCCCCAGCATTTT

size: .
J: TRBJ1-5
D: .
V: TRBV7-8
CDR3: CASSPGINQPQHF
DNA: TGTGCCAGCAGCCCCGGGATCAATCAGCCCCAGCATTTT

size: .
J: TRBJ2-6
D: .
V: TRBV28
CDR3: CASSLLGGVSGANVLTF
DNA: TGTGCCAGCAGTTTACTAGGCGGAGTTTCTGGGGCCAACGTCCTGACTTTC

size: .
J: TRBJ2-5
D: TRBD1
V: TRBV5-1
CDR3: CASSTDREQETQYF
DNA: TGCGCCAGCAGCACGGACAGGGAGCAGGAGACCCAGTACTTC

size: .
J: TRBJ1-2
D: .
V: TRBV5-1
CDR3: CASSLGLADYGYTF
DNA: TGCGCCAGCAGCTTGGGACTGGCGGACTATGGCTACACCTTC

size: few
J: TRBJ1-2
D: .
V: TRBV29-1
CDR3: CSVEDLRGTYTF
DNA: TGCAGCGTTGAAGATCTACGGGGGACGTACACCTTC

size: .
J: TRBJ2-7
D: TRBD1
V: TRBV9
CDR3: CASSVSDRGVVQYF
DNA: TGTGCCAGCAGCGTATCTGACAGGGGCGTGGTGCAGTACTTC

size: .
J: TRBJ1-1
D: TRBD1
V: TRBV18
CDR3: CASSPLQGSHNTEAFF
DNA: TGTGCCAGCTCACCTTTACAGGGGTCCCACAACACTGAAGCTTTCTTT

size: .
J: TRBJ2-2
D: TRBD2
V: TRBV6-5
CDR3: CASSSGGNTGELFF
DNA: TGTGCCAGCAGTTCGGGGGGGAACACCGGGGAGCTGTTTTTT

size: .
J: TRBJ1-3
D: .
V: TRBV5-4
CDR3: CASRQAGEGNTIYF
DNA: TGTGCCAGCAGGCAGGCAGGGGAAGGAAACACCATATATTTT

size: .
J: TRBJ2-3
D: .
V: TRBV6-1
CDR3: CASSDGLALDTQYF
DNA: TGTGCCAGCAGTGACGGATTAGCGCTAGATACGCAGTATTTT

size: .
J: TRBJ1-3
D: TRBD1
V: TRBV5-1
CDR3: CASSLAGTGSGHTIYF
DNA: TGCGCCAGCAGCTTGGCTGGGACAGGGTCGGGCCACACCATATATTTT

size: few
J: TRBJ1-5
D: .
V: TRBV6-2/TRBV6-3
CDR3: CASSYSGAGNQPQHF
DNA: TGTGCCAGCAGTTATTCAGGGGCTGGAAATCAGCCCCAGCATTTT

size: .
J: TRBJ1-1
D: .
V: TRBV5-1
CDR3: CASSFSSMNTEAFF
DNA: TGCGCCAGCAGCTTTTCCAGTATGAACACTGAAGCTTTCTTT

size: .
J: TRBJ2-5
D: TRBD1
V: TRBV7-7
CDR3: CASSLTLNRGQETQYF
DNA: TGTGCCAGCAGCCTTACTTTGAACAGGGGCCAAGAGACCCAGTACTTC

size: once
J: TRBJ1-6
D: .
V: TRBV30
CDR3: CAWRGWTDDNSPLHF
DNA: TGTGCCTGGAGGGGATGGACAGATGATAATTCACCCCTCCACTTT

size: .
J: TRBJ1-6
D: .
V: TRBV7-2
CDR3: CASSQGTGAPLHF
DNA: TGTGCCAGCAGCCAGGGCACGGGTGCACCCCTCCACTTT

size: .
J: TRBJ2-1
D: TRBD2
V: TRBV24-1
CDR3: CATSKTSGSFRSYNEQFF
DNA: TGTGCCACCAGTAAAACTAGCGGGAGCTTCCGCTCCTACAATGAGCAGTTCTTC

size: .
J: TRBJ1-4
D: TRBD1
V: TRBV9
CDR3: CASSVGGQDNEKLFF
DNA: TGTGCCAGCAGCGTGGGAGGACAGGATAATGAAAAACTGTTTTTT

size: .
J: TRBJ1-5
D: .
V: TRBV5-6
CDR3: CASSLSGGDQPQHF
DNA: TGTGCCAGCAGCTTGTCGGGGGGCGATCAGCCCCAGCATTTT

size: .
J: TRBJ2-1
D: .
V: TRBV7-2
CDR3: CASSWLSYNEQFF
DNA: TGTGCCAGCAGCTGGCTCTCCTACAATGAGCAGTTCTTC

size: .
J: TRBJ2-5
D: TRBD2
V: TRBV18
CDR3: CASSPGRGGEETQYF
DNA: TGTGCCAGCTCACCGGGTCGCGGGGGGGAAGAGACCCAGTACTTC

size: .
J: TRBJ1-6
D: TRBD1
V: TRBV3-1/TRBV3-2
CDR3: CASSHRTGGDSPLHF
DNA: TGTGCCAGCAGCCATCGGACAGGGGGGGATTCACCCCTCCACTTT

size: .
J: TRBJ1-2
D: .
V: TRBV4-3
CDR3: CASSQDGRGFGYTF
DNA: TGCGCCAGCAGCCAAGATGGTAGGGGGTTTGGCTACACCTTC

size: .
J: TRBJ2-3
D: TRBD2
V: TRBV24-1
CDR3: CATTLAGTDTQYF
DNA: TGTGCCACCACCCTAGCGGGAACAGATACGCAGTATTTT

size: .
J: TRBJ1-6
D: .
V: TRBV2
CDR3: CASSLTVPSPLHF
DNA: TGTGCCAGCAGTTTGACAGTTCCCTCACCCCTCCACTTT

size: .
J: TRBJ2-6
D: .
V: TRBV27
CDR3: CASSFNGGGANVLTF
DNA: TGTGCCAGCAGTTTTAACGGTGGTGGGGCCAACGTCCTGACTTTC

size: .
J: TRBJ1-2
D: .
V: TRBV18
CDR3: CASSPETGHYGYTF
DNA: TGTGCCAGCTCACCCGAGACAGGCCACTATGGCTACACCTTC

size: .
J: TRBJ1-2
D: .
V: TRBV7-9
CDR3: CASSSPGGRVRGYTF
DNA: TGTGCCAGCAGCTCCCCGGGTGGCAGGGTTCGTGGCTACACCTTC

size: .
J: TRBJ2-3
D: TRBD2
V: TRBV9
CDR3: CASSVEGLAGSTDTQYF
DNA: TGTGCCAGCAGCGTAGAGGGTCTAGCGGGGAGCACAGATACGCAGTATTTT

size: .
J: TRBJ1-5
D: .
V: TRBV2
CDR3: CASSGRGSNQPQHF
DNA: TGTGCCAGCAGTGGGAGGGGTAGCAATCAGCCCCAGCATTTT

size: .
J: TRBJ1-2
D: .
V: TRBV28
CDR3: CASSLGGSYGYTF
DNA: TGTGCCAGCAGTTTAGGGGGGTCCTATGGCTACACCTTC

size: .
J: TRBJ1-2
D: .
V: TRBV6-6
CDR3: CAIKGGGGYGYTF
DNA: TGTGCCATCAAAGGGGGAGGGGGCTATGGCTACACCTTC

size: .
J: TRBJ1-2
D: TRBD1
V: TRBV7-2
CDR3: CASSWDRGPVYGYTF
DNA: TGTGCCAGCAGCTGGGACAGGGGGCCGGTCTATGGCTACACCTTC

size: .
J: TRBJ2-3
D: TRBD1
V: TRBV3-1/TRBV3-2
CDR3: CASSPGGSPSTDTQYF
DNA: TGTGCCAGCAGCCCAGGGGGCTCGCCTAGCACAGATACGCAGTATTTT

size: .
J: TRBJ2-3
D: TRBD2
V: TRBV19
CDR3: CASSQLAGGPDTQYF
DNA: TGTGCCAGTAGCCAACTAGCGGGAGGTCCAGATACGCAGTATTTT

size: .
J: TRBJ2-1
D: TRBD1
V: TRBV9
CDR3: CASSVRGTGGDNEQFF
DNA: TGTGCCAGCAGCGTCCGCGGGACAGGGGGAGACAATGAGCAGTTCTTC

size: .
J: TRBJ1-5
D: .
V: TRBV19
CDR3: CASSTTQSQGNQPQHF
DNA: TGTGCCAGTAGTACGACACAATCACAGGGTAATCAGCCCCAGCATTTT

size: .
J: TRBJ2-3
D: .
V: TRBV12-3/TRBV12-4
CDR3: CASSPGRTDTQYF
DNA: TGTGCCAGCAGTCCGGGTAGGACAGATACGCAGTATTTT

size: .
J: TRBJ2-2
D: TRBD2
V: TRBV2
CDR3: CASSEQLVFSGRTGELFF
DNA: TGTGCCAGCAGTGAACAATTGGTTTTTAGCGGGAGGACCGGGGAGCTGTTTTTT

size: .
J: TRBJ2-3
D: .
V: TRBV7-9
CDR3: CASSLVEGAFEGSDTQYF
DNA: TGTGCCAGCAGCTTAGTGGAGGGGGCATTTGAAGGGTCAGATACGCAGTATTTT